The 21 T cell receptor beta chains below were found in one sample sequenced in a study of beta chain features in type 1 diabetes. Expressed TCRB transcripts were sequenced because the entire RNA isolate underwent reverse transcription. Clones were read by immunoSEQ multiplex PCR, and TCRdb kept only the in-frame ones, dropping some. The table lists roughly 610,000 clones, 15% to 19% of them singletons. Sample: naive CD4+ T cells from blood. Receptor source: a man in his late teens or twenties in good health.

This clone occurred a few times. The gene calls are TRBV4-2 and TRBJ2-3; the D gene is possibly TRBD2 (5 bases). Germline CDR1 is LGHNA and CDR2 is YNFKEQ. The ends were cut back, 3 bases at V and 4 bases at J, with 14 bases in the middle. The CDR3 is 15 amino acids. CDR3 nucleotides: TGTGCCAGCAGCCAGGTGGCTAGCCCGGCAGATACGCAGTATTTT. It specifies CASSQVASPADTQYF.

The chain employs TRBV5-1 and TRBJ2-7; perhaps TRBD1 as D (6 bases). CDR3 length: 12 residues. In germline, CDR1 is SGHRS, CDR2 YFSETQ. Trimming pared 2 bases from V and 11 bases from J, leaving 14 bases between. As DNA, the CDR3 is TGCGCCAGCAGCTTCAAGCTCAGACAGGAGTACTTC. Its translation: CASSFKLRQEYF.

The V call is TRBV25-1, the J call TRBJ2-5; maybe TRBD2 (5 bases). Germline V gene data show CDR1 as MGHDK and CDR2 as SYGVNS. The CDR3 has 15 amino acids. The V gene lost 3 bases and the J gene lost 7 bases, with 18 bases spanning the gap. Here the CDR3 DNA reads TGTGCCAGCAGTGAGCCCACACGGGATCGTGGGACCCAGTACTTC. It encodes CASSEPTRDRGTQYF. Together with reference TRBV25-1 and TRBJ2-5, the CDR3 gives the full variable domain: EADIYQTPRYLVIGTGKKITLECSQTMGHDKMYWYQQDPGMELHLIHYSYGVNSTEKGDLSSESTVSRIRTEHFPLTLESARPSHTSQYLCASSEPTRDRGTQYFGPGTRLLVL.

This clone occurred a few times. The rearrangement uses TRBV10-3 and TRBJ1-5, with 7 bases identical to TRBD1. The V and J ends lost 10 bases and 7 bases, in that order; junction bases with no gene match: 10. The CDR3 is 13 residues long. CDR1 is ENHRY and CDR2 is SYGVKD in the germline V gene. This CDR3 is CATHPGQSQPQHF. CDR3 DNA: TGTGCCACCCACCCGGGACAGAGCCAGCCCCAGCATTTT.

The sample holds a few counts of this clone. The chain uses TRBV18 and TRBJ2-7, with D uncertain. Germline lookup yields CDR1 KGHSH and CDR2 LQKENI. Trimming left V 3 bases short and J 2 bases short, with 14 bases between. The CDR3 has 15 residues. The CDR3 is CASSPNRPYTYEQYF. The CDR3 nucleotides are TGTGCCAGCTCACCCAACCGACCATATACCTACGAGCAGTACTTC.

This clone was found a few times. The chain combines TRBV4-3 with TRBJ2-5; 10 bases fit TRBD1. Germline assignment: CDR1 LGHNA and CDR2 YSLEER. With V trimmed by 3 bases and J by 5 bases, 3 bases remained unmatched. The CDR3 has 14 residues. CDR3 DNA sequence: TGCGCCAGCAGCCAGACAGGGGGCGAGGAGACCCAGTACTTC. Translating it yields CASSQTGGEETQYF.

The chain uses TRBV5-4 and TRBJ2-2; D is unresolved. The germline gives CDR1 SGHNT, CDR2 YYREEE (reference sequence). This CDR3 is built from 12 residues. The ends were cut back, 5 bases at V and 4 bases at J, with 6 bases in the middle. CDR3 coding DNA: TGTGCCAGCAGTCTAATCACCGGGGAGCTGTTTTTT. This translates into CASSLITGELFF.

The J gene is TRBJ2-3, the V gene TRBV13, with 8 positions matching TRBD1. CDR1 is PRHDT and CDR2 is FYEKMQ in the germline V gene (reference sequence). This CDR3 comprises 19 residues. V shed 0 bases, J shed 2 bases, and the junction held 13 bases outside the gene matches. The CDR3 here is CASSLGQTGASLFTDTQYF. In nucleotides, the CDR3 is TGTGCCAGCAGCTTAGGCCAGACAGGGGCCTCATTATTCACAGATACGCAGTATTTT.

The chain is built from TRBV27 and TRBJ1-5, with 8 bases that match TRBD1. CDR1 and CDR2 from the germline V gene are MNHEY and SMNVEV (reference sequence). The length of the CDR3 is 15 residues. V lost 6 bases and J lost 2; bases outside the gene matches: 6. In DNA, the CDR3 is TGTGCCAGCAGGAGCTCAGGGGGCGGCAATCAGCCCCAGCATTTT. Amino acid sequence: CASRSSGGGNQPQHF.

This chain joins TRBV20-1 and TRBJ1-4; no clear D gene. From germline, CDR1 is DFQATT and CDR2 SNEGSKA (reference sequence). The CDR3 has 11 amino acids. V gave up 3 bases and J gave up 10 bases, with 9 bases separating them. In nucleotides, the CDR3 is TGCAGTGCTAGGTGGACCCTAAAACTGTTTTTT. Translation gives CSARWTLKLFF.

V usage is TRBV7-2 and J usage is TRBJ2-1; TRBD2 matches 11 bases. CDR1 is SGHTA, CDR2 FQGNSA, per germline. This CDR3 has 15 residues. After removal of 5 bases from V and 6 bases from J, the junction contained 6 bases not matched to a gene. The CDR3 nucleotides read TGTGCCAGCAGCCCCACTAGCGGGAGTTTCAATGAGCAGTTCTTC. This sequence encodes CASSPTSGSFNEQFF.

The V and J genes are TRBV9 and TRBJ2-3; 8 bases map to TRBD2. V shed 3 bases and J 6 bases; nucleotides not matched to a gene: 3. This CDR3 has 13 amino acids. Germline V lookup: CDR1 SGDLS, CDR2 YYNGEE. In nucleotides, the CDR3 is TGTGCCAGCAGCGGCGGGAGGTGGGATACGCAGTATTTT. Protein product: CASSGGRWDTQYF. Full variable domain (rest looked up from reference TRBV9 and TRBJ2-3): DSGVTQTPKHLITATGQRVTLRCSPRSGDLSVYWYQQSLDQGLQFLIQYYNGEERAKGNILERFSAQQFPDLHSELNLSSLELGDSALYFCASSGGRWDTQYFGPGTRLTVL.

The CDR3 protein is CASSPTGASPLRQPQHF. Written as DNA, the CDR3 is TGTGCCAGCAGTCCCACAGGGGCCAGCCCCCTTCGGCAGCCCCAGCATTTT. The chain has TRBV28 and TRBJ1-5; the match to TRBD1 covers 7 bases. CDR3 size: 17 residues. Germline CDR1 reads MDHEN; CDR2 reads SYDVKM. The V and J ends lost 5 bases and 7 bases, in that order; junction bases with no gene match: 17.

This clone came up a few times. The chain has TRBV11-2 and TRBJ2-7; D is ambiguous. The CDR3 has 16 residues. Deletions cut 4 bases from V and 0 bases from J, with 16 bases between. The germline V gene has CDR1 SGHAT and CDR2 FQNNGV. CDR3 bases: TGTGCCAGCAGCTCACGGATTGGCAGGAGCTCCTACGAGCAGTACTTC. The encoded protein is CASSSRIGRSSYEQYF.

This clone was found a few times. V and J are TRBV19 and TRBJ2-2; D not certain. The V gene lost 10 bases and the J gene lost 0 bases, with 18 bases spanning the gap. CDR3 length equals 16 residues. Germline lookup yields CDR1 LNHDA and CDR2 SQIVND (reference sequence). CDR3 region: CATKAPQRPNTGELFF. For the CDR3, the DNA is TGTGCCACTAAGGCCCCCCAGCGACCGAACACCGGGGAGCTGTTTTTT. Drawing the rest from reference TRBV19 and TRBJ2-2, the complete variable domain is DGGITQSPKYLFRKEGQNVTLSCEQNLNHDAMYWYRQDPGQGLRLIYYSQIVNDFQKGDIAEGYSVSREKKESFPLTVTSAQKNPTAFYLCATKAPQRPNTGELFFGEGSRLTVL.

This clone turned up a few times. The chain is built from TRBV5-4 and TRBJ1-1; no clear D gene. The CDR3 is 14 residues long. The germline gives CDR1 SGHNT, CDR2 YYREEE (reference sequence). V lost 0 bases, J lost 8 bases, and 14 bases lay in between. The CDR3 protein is CASSLAKVGGEAFF. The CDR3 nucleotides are TGTGCCAGCAGCTTGGCCAAGGTGGGCGGGGAAGCTTTCTTT.

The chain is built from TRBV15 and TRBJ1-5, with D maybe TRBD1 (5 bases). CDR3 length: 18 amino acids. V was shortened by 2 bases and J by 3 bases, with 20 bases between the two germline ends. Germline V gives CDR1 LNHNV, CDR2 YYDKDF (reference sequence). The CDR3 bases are TGTGCCACCAGCAGACGCCCGGAGGGGACGGGCCCCAATCAGCCCCAGCATTTT. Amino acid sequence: CATSRRPEGTGPNQPQHF.

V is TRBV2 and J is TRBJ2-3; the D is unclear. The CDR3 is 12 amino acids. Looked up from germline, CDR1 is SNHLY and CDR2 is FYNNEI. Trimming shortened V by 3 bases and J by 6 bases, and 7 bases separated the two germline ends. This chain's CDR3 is CASSDLRDTQYF. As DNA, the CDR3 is TGTGCCAGCAGTGACCTGAGGGATACGCAGTATTTT. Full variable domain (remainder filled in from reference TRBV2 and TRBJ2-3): EPEVTQTPSHQVTQMGQEVILRCVPISNHLYFYWYRQILGQKVEFLVSFYNNEISEKSEIFDDQFSVERPDGSNFTLKIRSTKLEDSAMYFCASSDLRDTQYFGPGTRLTVL.

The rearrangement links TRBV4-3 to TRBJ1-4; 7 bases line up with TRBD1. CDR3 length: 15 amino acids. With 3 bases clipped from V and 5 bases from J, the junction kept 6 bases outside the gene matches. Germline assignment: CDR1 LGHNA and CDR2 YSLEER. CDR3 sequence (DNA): TGCGCCAGCAGCCAGCCAGGGGGTTTGAATGAAAAACTGTTTTTT. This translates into CASSQPGGLNEKLFF.

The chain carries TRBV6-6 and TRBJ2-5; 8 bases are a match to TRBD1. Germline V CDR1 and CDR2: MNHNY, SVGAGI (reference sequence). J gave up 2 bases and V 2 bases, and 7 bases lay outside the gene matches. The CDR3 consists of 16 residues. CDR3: CASSYARTGSQETQYF. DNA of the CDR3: TGTGCCAGCAGTTACGCTCGGACAGGGTCACAAGAGACCCAGTACTTC.

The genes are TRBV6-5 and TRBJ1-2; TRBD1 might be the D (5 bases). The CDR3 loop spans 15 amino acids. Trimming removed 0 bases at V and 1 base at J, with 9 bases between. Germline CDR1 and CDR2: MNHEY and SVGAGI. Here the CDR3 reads CASSYSWGDNYGYTF. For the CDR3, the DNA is TGTGCCAGCAGTTACTCGTGGGGGGATAACTATGGCTACACCTTC.